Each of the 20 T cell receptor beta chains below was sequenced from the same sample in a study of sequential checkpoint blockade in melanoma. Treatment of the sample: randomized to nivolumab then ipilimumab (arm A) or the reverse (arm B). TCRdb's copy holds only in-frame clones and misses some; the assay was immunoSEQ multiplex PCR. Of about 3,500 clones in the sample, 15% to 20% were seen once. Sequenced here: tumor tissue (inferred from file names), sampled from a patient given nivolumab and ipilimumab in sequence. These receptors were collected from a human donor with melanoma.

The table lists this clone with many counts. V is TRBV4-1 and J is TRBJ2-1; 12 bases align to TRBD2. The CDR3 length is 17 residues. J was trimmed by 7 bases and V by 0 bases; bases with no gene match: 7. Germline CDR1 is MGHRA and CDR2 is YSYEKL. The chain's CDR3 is CASSQDWGLAGVNEQFF. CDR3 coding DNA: TGCGCCAGCAGCCAAGATTGGGGACTAGCGGGTGTTAATGAGCAGTTCTTC.

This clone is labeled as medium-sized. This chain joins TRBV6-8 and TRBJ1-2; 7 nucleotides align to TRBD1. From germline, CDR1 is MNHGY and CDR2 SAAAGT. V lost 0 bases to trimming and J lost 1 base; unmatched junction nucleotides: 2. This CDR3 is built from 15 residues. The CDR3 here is CASSYSDRSNYGYTF. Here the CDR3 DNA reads TGTGCCAGCAGTTACTCGGACAGGAGTAACTATGGCTACACCTTC.

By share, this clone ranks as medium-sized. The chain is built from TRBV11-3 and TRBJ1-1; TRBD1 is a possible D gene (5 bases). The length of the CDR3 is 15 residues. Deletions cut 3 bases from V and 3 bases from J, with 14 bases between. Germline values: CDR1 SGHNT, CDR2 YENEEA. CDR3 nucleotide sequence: TGTGCCAGCAGCTTGTGGGAAGGGGTGGACACTGAAGCTTTCTTT. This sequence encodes CASSLWEGVDTEAFF. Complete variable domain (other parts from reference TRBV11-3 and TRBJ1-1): EAGVVQSPRYKIIEKKQPVAFWCNPISGHNTLYWYLQNLGQGPELLIRYENEEAVDDSQLPKDRFSAERLKGVDSTLKIQPAELGDSAVYLCASSLWEGVDTEAFFGQGTRLTVV.

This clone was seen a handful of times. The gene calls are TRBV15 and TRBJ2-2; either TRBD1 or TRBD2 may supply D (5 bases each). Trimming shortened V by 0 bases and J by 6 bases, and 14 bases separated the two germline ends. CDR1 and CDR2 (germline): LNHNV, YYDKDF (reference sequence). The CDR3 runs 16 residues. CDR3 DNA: TGTGCCACCAGCAGAGATACCTCACGGGGCTCCGGGGAGCTGTTTTTT. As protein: CATSRDTSRGSGELFF.

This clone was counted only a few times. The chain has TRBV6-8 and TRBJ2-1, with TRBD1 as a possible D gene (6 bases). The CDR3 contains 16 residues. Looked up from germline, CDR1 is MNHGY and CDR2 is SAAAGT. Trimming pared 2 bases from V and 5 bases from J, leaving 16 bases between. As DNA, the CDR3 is TGTGCCAGCAGTTACAGTGGGCAGGGGATCGACAATGAGCAGTTCTTC. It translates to CASSYSGQGIDNEQFF.

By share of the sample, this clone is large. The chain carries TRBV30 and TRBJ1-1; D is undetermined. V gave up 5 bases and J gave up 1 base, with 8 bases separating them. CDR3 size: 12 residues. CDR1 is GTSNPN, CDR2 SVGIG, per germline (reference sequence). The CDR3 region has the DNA TGTGCCTGGCCACGGGGGAACACTGAAGCTTTCTTT. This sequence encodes CAWPRGNTEAFF.

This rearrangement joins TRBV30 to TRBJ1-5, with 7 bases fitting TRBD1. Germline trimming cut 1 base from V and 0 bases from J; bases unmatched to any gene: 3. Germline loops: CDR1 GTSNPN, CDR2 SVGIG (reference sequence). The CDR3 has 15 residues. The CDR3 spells CAWSGTGHSNQPQHF. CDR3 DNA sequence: TGTGCCTGGAGTGGGACAGGCCATAGCAATCAGCCCCAGCATTTT.

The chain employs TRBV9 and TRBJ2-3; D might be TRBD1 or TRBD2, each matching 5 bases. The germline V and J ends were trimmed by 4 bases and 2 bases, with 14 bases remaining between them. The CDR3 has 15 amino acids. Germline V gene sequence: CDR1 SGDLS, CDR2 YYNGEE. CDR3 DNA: TGTGCCAGCAGCCCGAGGTGGGACCCCACAGATACGCAGTATTTT. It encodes CASSPRWDPTDTQYF.

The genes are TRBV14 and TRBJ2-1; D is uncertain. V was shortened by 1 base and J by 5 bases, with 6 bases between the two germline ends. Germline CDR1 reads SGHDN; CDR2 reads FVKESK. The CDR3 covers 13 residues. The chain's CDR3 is CASSQALNNEQFF. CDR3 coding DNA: TGTGCCAGCAGCCAAGCTCTTAACAATGAGCAGTTCTTC.

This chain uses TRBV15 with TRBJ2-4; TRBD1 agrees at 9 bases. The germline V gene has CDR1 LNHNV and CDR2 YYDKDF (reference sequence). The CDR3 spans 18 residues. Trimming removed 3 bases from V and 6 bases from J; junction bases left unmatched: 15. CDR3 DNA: TGTGCCACCAGCAGTGATGTTATAATTATGGGACAGGGAAACATTCAGTACTTC. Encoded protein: CATSSDVIIMGQGNIQYF. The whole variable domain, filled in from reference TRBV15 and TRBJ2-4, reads DAMVIQNPRYQVTQFGKPVTLSCSQTLNHNVMYWYQQKSSQAPKLLFHYYDKDFNNEADTPDNFQSRRPNTSFCFLDIRSPGLGDTAMYLCATSSDVIIMGQGNIQYFGAGTRLSVL.

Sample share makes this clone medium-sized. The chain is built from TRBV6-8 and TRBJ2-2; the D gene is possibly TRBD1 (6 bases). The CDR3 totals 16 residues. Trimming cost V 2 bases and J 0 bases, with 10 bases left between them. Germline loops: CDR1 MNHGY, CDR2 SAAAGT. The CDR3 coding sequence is TGTGCCAGCAGTTACCCACAGGGCGCGAACACCGGGGAGCTGTTTTTT. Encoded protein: CASSYPQGANTGELFF.

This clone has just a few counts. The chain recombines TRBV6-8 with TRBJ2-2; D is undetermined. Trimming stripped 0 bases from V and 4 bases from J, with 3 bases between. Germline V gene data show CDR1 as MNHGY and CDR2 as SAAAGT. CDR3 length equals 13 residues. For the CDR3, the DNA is TGTGCCAGCAGTTACTCGACCACCGGGGAGCTGTTTTTT. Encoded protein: CASSYSTTGELFF.

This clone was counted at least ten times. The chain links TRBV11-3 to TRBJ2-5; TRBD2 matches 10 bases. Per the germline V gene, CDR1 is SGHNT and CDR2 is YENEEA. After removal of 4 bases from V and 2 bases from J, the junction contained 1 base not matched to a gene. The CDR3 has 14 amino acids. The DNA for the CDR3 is TGTGCCAGCAGCTCACTAGCGGGGCAAGAGACCCAGTACTTC. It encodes CASSSLAGQETQYF.

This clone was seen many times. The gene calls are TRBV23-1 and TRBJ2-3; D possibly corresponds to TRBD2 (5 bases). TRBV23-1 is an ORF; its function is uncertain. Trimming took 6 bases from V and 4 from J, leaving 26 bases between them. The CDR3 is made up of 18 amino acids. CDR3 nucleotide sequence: TGCGCCAGCAGCCAAGATCGAAGTAAGCTTAGGAGGTCAGATACGCAGTATTTT. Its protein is CASSQDRSKLRRSDTQYF.

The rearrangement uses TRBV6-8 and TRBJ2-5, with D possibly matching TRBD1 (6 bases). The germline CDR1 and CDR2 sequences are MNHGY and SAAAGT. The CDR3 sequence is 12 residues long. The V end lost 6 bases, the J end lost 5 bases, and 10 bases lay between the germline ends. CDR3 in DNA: TGTGCCAGCAGCCCAGGGGACGAGACCCAGTACTTC. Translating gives CASSPGDETQYF.

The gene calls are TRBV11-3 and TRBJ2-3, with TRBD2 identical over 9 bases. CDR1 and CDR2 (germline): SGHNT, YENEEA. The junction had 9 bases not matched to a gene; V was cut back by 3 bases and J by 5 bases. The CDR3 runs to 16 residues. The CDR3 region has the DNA TGTGCCAGCAGCTTTTTAGCGGGGGTTAGGGAAGATACGCAGTATTTT. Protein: CASSFLAGVREDTQYF.

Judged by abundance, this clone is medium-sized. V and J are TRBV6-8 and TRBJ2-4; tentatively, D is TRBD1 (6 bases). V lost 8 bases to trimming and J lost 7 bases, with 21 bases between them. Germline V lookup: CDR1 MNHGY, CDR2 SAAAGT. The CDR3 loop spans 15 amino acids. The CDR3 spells CASRANRVAWNIQYF. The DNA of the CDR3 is TGTGCCAGCCGCGCAAACAGGGTAGCTTGGAACATTCAGTACTTC.

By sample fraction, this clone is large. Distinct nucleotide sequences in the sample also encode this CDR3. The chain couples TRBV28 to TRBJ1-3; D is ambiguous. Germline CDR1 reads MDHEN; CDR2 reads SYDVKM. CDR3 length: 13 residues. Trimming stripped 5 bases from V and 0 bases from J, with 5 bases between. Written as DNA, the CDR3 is TGTGCCAGCAGTCTTGACTCTGGAAACACCATATATTTT. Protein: CASSLDSGNTIYF.

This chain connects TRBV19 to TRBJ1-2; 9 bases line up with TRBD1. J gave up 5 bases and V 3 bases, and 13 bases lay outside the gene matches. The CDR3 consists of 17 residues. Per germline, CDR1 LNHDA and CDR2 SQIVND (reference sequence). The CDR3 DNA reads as TGTGCCAGTAGTATTCCGACTTCGGGGACAGGGCTTTATGGCTACACCTTC. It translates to CASSIPTSGTGLYGYTF.

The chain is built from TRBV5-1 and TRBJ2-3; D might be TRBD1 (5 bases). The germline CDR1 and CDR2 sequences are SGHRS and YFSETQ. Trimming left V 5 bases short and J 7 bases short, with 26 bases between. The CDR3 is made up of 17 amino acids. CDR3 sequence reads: CASSRLDSSSALHTQYF. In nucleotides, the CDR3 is TGCGCCAGCAGTCGGCTAGACAGTTCCTCAGCCCTACATACGCAGTATTTT.